One T cell receptor beta chain is described in this entry. Germline loops: CDR1 SGHTA, CDR2 FQGNSA. V was cut by 2 bases and J by 3 bases, with 9 bases left in between. This CDR3 is 14 amino acids long. This sample stems from a study of OX40 agonist ivuxolimab in advanced cancers. Assay: immunoSEQ multiplex PCR; the TCRdb copy retains only in-frame clones and omits some. This table holds 58,000 or so clones, 65% to 90% found once. The V call is TRBV7-2, the J call TRBJ2-3; a possible D gene is TRBD2 (5 bases). Specimen: CD4+ or CD8+ T cells sorted from blood, collected in a trial of the OX40 agonist ivuxolimab. The receptor's source is an adult with an advanced solid tumor such as melanoma, head and neck, liver or kidney cancer. The CDR3 protein is CASSLSTGTDTQYF. The CDR3 nucleotides are TGTGCCAGCAGCTTAAGTACGGGGACAGATACGCAGTATTTT.